The next 7 T cell receptor beta chains were all read from a single sample in a study of cytomegalovirus exposure and HLA in healthy donors. Assay: immunoSEQ multiplex PCR; the TCRdb copy retains only in-frame clones and omits some. The sample holds tens of thousands of clones; more than 95% are singletons and the top ten take about 2.4%. The sample comprised PBMCs. The receptors were gathered from a man between 18 and 29 years old in good health and CMV-seronegative.

Concerning this clone itself: In the same sample, other DNA sequences code for this CDR3. The chain combines TRBV5-4 with TRBJ1-1, with 11 positions matching TRBD1. Germline lookup yields CDR1 SGHNT and CDR2 YYREEE (reference sequence). V dropped 3 bases and J dropped 5; count of bases not matched to a gene: 15. CDR3 length equals 18 residues. CDR3 in amino acids: CASSYGGKSGTGGTEAFF. In nucleotides, the CDR3 is TGTGCCAGCAGCTATGGGGGCAAATCCGGGACAGGGGGAACTGAAGCTTTCTTT.

The chain recombines TRBV19 with TRBJ1-1; D possibly corresponds to TRBD1 (6 bases). The CDR3 has 14 amino acids. CDR1 LNHDA and CDR2 SQIVND come from the germline V gene (reference sequence). Trimming took 3 bases from V and 5 from J, leaving 13 bases between them. The CDR3 sequence is CASSIAGVDTEAFF. The DNA for the CDR3 is TGTGCCAGTAGTATTGCAGGGGTGGATACTGAAGCTTTCTTT.

The chain uses TRBV27 and TRBJ1-6; no clear D. Germline values: CDR1 MNHEY, CDR2 SMNVEV (reference sequence). The germline V and J ends were trimmed by 2 bases and 9 bases, with 5 bases remaining between them. The CDR3 covers 12 residues. CDR3 nucleotide sequence: TGTGCCAGCAGTTTAGGCGGTTCACCCCTCCACTTT. It encodes CASSLGGSPLHF.

The chain joins TRBV4-1 to TRBJ2-5, with D hard to call. The CDR3 has 14 residues. V lost 1 base to trimming and J lost 2 bases, with 8 bases between them. Per the germline V gene, CDR1 is MGHRA and CDR2 is YSYEKL. The CDR3 protein is CASSQGQNQETQYF. DNA for the CDR3: TGCGCCAGCAGCCAAGGCCAGAATCAAGAGACCCAGTACTTC.

The CDR3: CASSELDSQLTEAFF. The CDR3 DNA is TGTGCCAGCAGTGAACTCGACAGCCAGCTCACTGAAGCTTTCTTT. V and J are TRBV6-1 and TRBJ1-1; D is possibly TRBD1 (5 bases). Germline CDR1 and CDR2: MNHNS and SASEGT. The V and J ends lost 2 bases and 4 bases respectively, with 14 bases between them. CDR3 length: 15 residues.

V and J are TRBV6-1 and TRBJ1-1, with D uncertain. Trimming cost V 9 bases and J 1 base, with 18 bases left between them. The germline gives CDR1 MNHNS, CDR2 SASEGT. The CDR3 has 15 residues. DNA of the CDR3: TGTGCCAGTGGAGAGCCGGGGTTGGGGAACACTGAAGCTTTCTTT. Protein sequence: CASGEPGLGNTEAFF.

The chain recombines TRBV18 with TRBJ1-3; no clear D gene. The germline V and J ends were trimmed by 0 bases and 0 bases, with 6 bases remaining between them. CDR1 is KGHSH, CDR2 LQKENI, per germline. The CDR3 is 15 amino acids. The CDR3 DNA reads TGTGCCAGCTCACCACCTTCGTACTCTGGAAACACCATATATTTT. Its protein is CASSPPSYSGNTIYF. Based on the CDR3 plus reference TRBV18 and TRBJ1-3, the full variable domain is NAGVMQNPRHLVRRRGQEARLRCSPMKGHSHVYWYRQLPEEGLKFMVYLQKENIIDESGMPKERFSAEFPKEGPSILRIQQVVRGDSAAYFCASSPPSYSGNTIYFGEGSWLTVV.